This TCR beta chain was found in a study of shared clonotypes between healthy human individuals. CDR3 size: 15 residues. Germline values: CDR1 SGHRS, CDR2 YFSETQ. Trimming stripped 0 bases from V and 0 bases from J, with 9 bases between. Naivety among CD8 cells was defined by CD45RO negativity and positive CCR7 selection, thereby excluding terminally differentiated effector memory CD45RA+ cells. In regard to this clone: Other DNA sequences in this specimen translate into the identical CDR3.

Some clones are missing from TCRdb's copy, which holds only in-frame ones; the method was immunoSEQ multiplex PCR. The table lists over 2,000,000 clones, about 94% of them singletons. This TCR was recovered from a man aged 18 to 30 in good health. Some clones in this sample may be carry-over from other donors' samples. This sequence joins TRBV5-1 and TRBJ1-1, with D possibly being TRBD1 (5 bases). What was sequenced was naive CD8+ T cells from PBMCs. In DNA form, the CDR3 reads TGCGCCAGCAGCTTGGGCCAGGGAATGAACACTGAAGCTTTCTTT. Its translation is CASSLGQGMNTEAFF.